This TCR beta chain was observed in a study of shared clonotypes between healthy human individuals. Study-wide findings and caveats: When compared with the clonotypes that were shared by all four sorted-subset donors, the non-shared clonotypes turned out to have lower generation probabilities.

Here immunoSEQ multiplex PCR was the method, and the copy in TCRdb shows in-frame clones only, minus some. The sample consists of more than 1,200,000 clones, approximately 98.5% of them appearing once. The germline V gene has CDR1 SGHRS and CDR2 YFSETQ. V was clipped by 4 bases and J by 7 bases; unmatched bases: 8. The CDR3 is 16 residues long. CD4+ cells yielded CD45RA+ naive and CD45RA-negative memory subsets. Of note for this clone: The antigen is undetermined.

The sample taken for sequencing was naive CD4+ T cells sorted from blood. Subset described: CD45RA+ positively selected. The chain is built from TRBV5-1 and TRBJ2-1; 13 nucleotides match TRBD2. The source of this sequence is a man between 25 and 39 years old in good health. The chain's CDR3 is CASSPTTSGGGNEQFF. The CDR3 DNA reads TGCGCCAGCAGCCCGACCACTAGCGGGGGGGGAAATGAGCAGTTCTTC.